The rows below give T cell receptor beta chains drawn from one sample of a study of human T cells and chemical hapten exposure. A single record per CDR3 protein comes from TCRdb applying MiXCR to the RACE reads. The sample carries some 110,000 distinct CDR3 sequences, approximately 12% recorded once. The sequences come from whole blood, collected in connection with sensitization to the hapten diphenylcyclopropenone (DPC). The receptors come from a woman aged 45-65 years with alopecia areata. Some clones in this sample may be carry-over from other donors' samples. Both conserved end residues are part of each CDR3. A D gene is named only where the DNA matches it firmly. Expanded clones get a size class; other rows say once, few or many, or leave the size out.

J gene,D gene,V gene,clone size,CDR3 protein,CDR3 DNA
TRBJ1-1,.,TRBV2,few,CASSGIPLGNTEAFF,TGTGCCAGCAGTGGAATACCTCTGGGGAACACTGAAGCTTTCTTT
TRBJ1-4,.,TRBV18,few,CASSPGSEGEKLFF,TGTGCCAGCTCACCGGGCAGCGAGGGCGAAAAACTGTTTTTT
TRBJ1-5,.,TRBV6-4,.,CASSGGAQGSPQHF,TGTGCCAGCAGTGGTGGGGCCCAGGGGAGCCCCCAGCATTTT
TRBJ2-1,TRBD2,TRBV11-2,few,CASSFVTGGADYEQFF,TGTGCCAGCAGCTTCGTCACCGGGGGGGCGGATTATGAGCAGTTCTTC
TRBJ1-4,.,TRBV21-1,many,CAVLPGARANEKLFF,TGTGCCGTATTACCGGGGGCCAGAGCTAATGAAAAACTGTTTTTT
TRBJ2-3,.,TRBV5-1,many,CASSPARNTDTQYF,TGCGCCAGCAGCCCTGCCCGGAACACAGATACGCAGTATTTT
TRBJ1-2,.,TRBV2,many,CASTLLGGLYGYTF,TGTGCCAGCACCCTGCTGGGGGGCCTCTATGGCTACACCTTC
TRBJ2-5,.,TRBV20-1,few,CSASAGSQETQYF,TGCAGTGCTAGCGCGGGTAGTCAAGAGACCCAGTACTTC
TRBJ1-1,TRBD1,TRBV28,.,CASSSHYQGGNTEAFF,TGTGCCAGCAGTTCCCATTATCAGGGGGGGAACACTGAAGCTTTCTTT
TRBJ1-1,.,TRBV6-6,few,CASSYSSGEAFF,TGTGCCAGCAGTTACTCAAGTGGTGAAGCTTTCTTT
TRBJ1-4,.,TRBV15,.,CATSDRINEKLFF,TGTGCCACCAGCGACCGGATAAATGAAAAACTGTTTTTT
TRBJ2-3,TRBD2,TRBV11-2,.,CASSPRLAGRPDTQYF,TGTGCCAGCAGCCCAAGACTAGCGGGAAGACCAGATACGCAGTATTTT
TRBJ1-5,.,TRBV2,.,CASKGSNQPQHF,TGTGCCAGCAAAGGTAGCAATCAGCCCCAGCATTTT
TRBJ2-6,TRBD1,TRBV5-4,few,CASSFRTGPSGANVLTF,TGTGCCAGCAGCTTCCGGACAGGACCCTCTGGGGCCAACGTCCTGACTTTC
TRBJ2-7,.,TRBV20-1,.,CSARDDEQYF,TGCAGTGCTAGAGATGACGAGCAGTACTTC
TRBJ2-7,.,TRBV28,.,CASRGAYEQYF,TGTGCCAGCAGGGGGGCTTACGAGCAGTACTTC
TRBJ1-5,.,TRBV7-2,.,CASSLVRGEQPQHF,TGTGCCAGCAGCTTAGTCAGGGGAGAGCAGCCCCAGCATTTT
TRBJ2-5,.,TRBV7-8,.,CASSWGDVQETQYF,TGTGCCAGCAGCTGGGGGGATGTCCAAGAGACCCAGTACTTC
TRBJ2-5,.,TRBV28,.,CASSLFQGTQYF,TGTGCCAGCAGTTTGTTTCAGGGAACCCAGTACTTC
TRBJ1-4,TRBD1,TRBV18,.,CASSPRTGGTNEKLFF,TGTGCCAGCTCACCTCGGACAGGGGGGACCAATGAAAAACTGTTTTTT
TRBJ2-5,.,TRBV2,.,CASGQETQYF,TGTGCCAGTGGGCAAGAGACCCAGTACTTC
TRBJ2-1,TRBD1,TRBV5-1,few,CASTRLTGEGDEQFF,TGCGCCAGCACACGCCTAACAGGGGAAGGGGATGAGCAGTTCTTC
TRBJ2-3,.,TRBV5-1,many,CASSFAADTQYF,TGCGCCAGCAGCTTTGCGGCAGATACGCAGTATTTT
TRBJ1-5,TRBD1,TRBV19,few,CASRRVPGGQPQHF,TGTGCCTCTAGGAGGGTCCCAGGGGGTCAACCCCAGCATTTT
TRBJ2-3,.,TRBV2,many,CARTTGTTSTDTQYF,TGTGCCAGAACTACCGGGACGACGAGCACAGATACGCAGTATTTT
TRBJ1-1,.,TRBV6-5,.,CASKQGGTEAFF,TGTGCCAGTAAACAGGGAGGGACTGAAGCTTTCTTT
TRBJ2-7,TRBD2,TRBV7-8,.,CASSYWTSGTTYEQYF,TGTGCCAGCAGCTACTGGACTAGCGGGACTACCTACGAGCAGTACTTC
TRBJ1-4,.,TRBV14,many,CASSHAGGAREKLFF,TGTGCCAGCAGCCATGCTGGGGGGGCGCGGGAAAAACTGTTTTTT
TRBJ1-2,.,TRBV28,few,CASSTHNDGYTF,TGTGCCAGCAGCACCCACAACGATGGCTACACCTTC
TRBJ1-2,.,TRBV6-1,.,CASSPQGYGYTF,TGTGCCAGCAGTCCGCAAGGGTATGGCTACACCTTC
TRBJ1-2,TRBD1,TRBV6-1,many,CASDMDRRYGYTF,TGTGCCAGCGACATGGACAGGCGCTATGGCTACACCTTC
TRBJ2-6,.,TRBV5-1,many,CASSLSSGANVLTF,TGCGCCAGCAGCTTAAGCTCTGGGGCCAACGTCCTGACTTTC
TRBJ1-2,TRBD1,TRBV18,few,CASSPTGGPYGYTF,TGTGCCAGCTCACCCACAGGGGGCCCCTATGGCTACACCTTC
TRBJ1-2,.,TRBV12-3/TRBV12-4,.,CASRLGSGYGYTF,TGTGCCAGCAGATTGGGGTCCGGCTATGGCTACACCTTC
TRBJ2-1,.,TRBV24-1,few,CATSDPWDSGQFF,TGTGCCACCAGTGATCCCTGGGATTCCGGGCAGTTCTTC
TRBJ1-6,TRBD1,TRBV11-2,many,CATTPMPGGRSPLHF,TGTGCCACCACCCCGATGCCAGGGGGCAGATCACCCCTCCACTTT
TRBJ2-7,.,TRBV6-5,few,CASRDTYEQYF,TGTGCCAGCAGGGACACCTACGAGCAGTACTTC
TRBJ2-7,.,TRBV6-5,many,CASSYATGPTYEQYF,TGTGCCAGCAGTTACGCTACAGGGCCGACGTACGAGCAGTACTTC
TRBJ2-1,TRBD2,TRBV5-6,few,CASSAGLGGYNEQFF,TGTGCCAGCAGCGCGGGACTAGGCGGGTACAATGAGCAGTTCTTC
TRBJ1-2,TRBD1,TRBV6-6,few,CASSYSRLLTGGQVLRFTF,TGTGCCAGCAGTTACTCGAGGTTGTTGACAGGGGGCCAGGTACTACGCTTCACCTTC